These 15 T cell receptor beta chains share one sample of origin, sequenced in a study of Ad26.COV2.S vaccination and SARS-CoV-2 variants. Stated treatment: 15 to 20 received Ad26.COV2.S at low or high dose, single or two shots; about 5 received placebo; per-sample allocation not given. Sampling occurred on day 63 after the first vaccine or placebo injection. Method: immunoSEQ multiplex PCR; TCRdb's copy keeps in-frame clones and lacks some. The sample records some 320,000 clones, roughly 80% being singletons. The sample here was peripheral blood, taken in a trial of Ad26.COV2.S vaccine versus placebo. All receptors come from a person aged 18-65 years who received the Ad26.COV2.S COVID-19 vaccine or a placebo.

V is TRBV20-1 and J is TRBJ1-1; 7 bases match TRBD1. The CDR3 runs 11 residues. Germline V CDR1 and CDR2: DFQATT, SNEGSKA (reference sequence). V was clipped by 8 bases and J by 3 bases; unmatched bases: 3. The CDR3 DNA reads as TGCAGTAACAGGGGAGACACTGAAGCTTTCTTT. Translated: CSNRGDTEAFF.

The rearrangement joins TRBV7-9 to TRBJ1-3; D uncertain. V lost 2 bases to trimming and J lost 6 bases, with 11 bases between them. This CDR3 spans 14 amino acids. Germline CDR1 reads SEHNR; CDR2 reads FQNEAQ (reference sequence). The CDR3 protein is CASSLNIEVNTIYF. The CDR3 region has the DNA TGTGCCAGCAGCTTAAACATAGAAGTAAACACCATATATTTT.

The genes are TRBV28 and TRBJ2-5; 10 bases line up with TRBD1. Looked up from germline, CDR1 is MDHEN and CDR2 is SYDVKM. With 4 bases clipped from V and 5 bases from J, the junction kept 4 bases outside the gene matches. The CDR3 is made up of 14 amino acids. The DNA for the CDR3 is TGTGCCAGCAGTTCGGACAGGGGGGGCGAGACCCAGTACTTC. Its translation: CASSSDRGGETQYF.

This chain joins TRBV2 and TRBJ1-2; the D is unclear. Deletions cut 10 bases from V and 5 bases from J, with 23 bases between. CDR3 length: 15 residues. Germline CDR1 and CDR2: SNHLY and FYNNEI. CDR3 residues: CATAMSPDGGYGYTF. The CDR3 nucleotides are TGTGCCACCGCGATGTCCCCTGACGGAGGATATGGCTACACCTTC.

J is TRBJ1-5 and V is TRBV15; D not certain. Germline CDR1 is LNHNV and CDR2 is YYDKDF (reference sequence). The V end lost 0 bases, the J end lost 10 bases, and 10 bases lay between the germline ends. This CDR3 has 13 amino acids. The CDR3: CATSRDLQRPQHF. The DNA of the CDR3 is TGTGCCACCAGCAGAGATCTCCAGCGACCCCAGCATTTT.

A single count supports this clone. The same CDR3 also results from other DNA sequences found in this sample. This sequence joins TRBV20-1 and TRBJ1-1, with D unclear. Germline CDR1 reads DFQATT; CDR2 reads SNEGSKA (reference sequence). The V and J ends lost 3 bases and 3 bases respectively, with 5 bases between them. The CDR3 is 11 amino acids. The CDR3: CSARRDTEAFF. The CDR3 DNA reads TGCAGTGCTAGGCGGGACACTGAAGCTTTCTTT.

V gene TRBV27 combines with J gene TRBJ1-5, with D possibly matching TRBD1 (5 bases). The CDR3 runs to 14 residues. The germline V gene has CDR1 MNHEY and CDR2 SMNVEV (reference sequence). The ends were cut back, 3 bases at V and 7 bases at J, with 13 bases in the middle. The CDR3 coding sequence is TGTGCCAGCAGTTTTCAGGGCATCGGACAGCCCCAGCATTTT. The encoded protein is CASSFQGIGQPQHF.

The chain employs TRBV7-9 and TRBJ2-2, with D uncertain. Germline CDR1 and CDR2: SEHNR and FQNEAQ (reference sequence). V lost 5 bases and J lost 5, with 6 bases in between. The CDR3 loop spans 12 amino acids. The CDR3 sequence is CASSPDTGELFF. For the CDR3, the DNA is TGTGCCAGCAGCCCTGATACCGGGGAGCTGTTTTTT.

The V and J genes are TRBV7-3 and TRBJ2-1; tentatively, D is TRBD1 (6 bases). This CDR3 is built from 13 residues. Deletions cut 5 bases from V and 4 bases from J, with 9 bases between. CDR1 is SGHTA, CDR2 FQGTGA, per germline. The CDR3 DNA follows: TGTGCCAGCAGCCCCGGACAGTACAATGAGCAGTTCTTC. It translates to CASSPGQYNEQFF.

The genes are TRBV19 and TRBJ1-1, with D possibly matching TRBD1 (5 bases). Germline V gene lookup returns CDR1 LNHDA and CDR2 SQIVND (reference sequence). Trimming pared 4 bases from V and 0 bases from J, leaving 9 bases between. CDR3 length: 14 amino acids. In DNA form, the CDR3 reads TGTGCCAGTAGTAACACAGGATTGAACACTGAAGCTTTCTTT. It is translated as CASSNTGLNTEAFF.

The chain links TRBV7-2 to TRBJ2-5; D call uncertain. Germline CDR1 and CDR2: SGHTA and FQGNSA. Trimming stripped 1 base from V and 5 bases from J, with 11 bases between. The CDR3 has 14 amino acids. The CDR3 loop is CASSLVRVPETQYF. DNA of the CDR3: TGTGCCAGCAGCTTAGTCCGGGTCCCGGAGACCCAGTACTTC.

The chain uses TRBV28 and TRBJ2-5; 10 nucleotides line up with TRBD2. The CDR3 sequence is 14 residues long. V trimming: 7 bases; J trimming: 1 base; junction bases outside the gene matches: 3. Germline V gene lookup returns CDR1 MDHEN and CDR2 SYDVKM. CDR3 sequence (DNA): TGTGCCAGCATGTCTAGCGGGGGCCAAGAGACCCAGTACTTC. Its translation is CASMSSGGQETQYF.

The chain carries TRBV19 and TRBJ2-4; TRBD2 aligns across 7 bases. The CDR3 consists of 15 residues. Germline V gives CDR1 LNHDA, CDR2 SQIVND (reference sequence). The V and J ends lost 5 bases and 8 bases, in that order; junction bases with no gene match: 12. The CDR3 reads CASSWQGRSGDIQYF. DNA of the CDR3: TGTGCCAGTAGTTGGCAGGGTCGGAGCGGGGACATTCAGTACTTC.

The chain is built from TRBV2 and TRBJ1-4; D gene uncertain. Germline V CDR1 and CDR2: SNHLY, FYNNEI. V lost 3 bases to trimming and J lost 8 bases, with 16 bases between them. This CDR3 has 15 amino acids. CDR3 sequence: CASSDLIRVWEKLFF. In DNA form, the CDR3 reads TGTGCCAGCAGTGACCTGATCCGGGTGTGGGAAAAACTGTTTTTT.

The rearrangement uses TRBV27 and TRBJ2-5; 13 bases map to TRBD2. Unmatched junction bases numbered 7, after V lost 5 bases and J lost 4 bases. Germline V gene sequence: CDR1 MNHEY, CDR2 SMNVEV (reference sequence). The CDR3 loop spans 16 amino acids. The CDR3 sequence: CASSIRLAGGRETQYF. The CDR3 DNA reads TGTGCCAGCAGTATACGACTAGCGGGGGGAAGAGAGACCCAGTACTTC.